Following are 30 T cell receptor beta chains from one sample sequenced in a study of T cells in Graves' hyperthyroidism and ophthalmopathy. Amplification of TCR beta CDR3 regions used RNA as the template. First-round RT-PCR with HTBI primers amplified the TCR CDR3 region. Using its own MiXCR run on the multiplex PCR reads, TCRdb lists one record per CDR3 protein. The top ten clones hold around 15% of a sample with 550,000 to 850,000 distinct CDR3 sequences, roughly a sixth of them seen once. The source material was blood. The receptors shown here come from a woman between 45 and 60 years old with Graves' hyperthyroidism that later progressed to Graves' ophthalmopathy.

This clonotype turned up a few times. The genes are TRBV19 and TRBJ1-5; D possibly corresponds to TRBD1 (5 bases). This CDR3 has 15 residues. The germline CDR1 and CDR2 sequences are LNHDA and SQIVND (reference sequence). V was shortened by 4 bases and J by 2 bases, with 12 bases between the two germline ends. The CDR3 DNA reads TGTGCCAGTAGTAGGGACGGGAATCGCAATCAGCCCCAGCATTTT. Amino acid sequence: CASSRDGNRNQPQHF.

The CDR3 bases are TGTGCCAGCAGCCCGGAGACTAGCGGGGGGGTTGTCGGCACAGATACGCAGTATTTT. This gives the protein CASSPETSGGVVGTDTQYF. The J gene is TRBJ2-3, the V gene TRBV5-4; TRBD2 matches 14 bases. CDR3 length equals 19 residues. The V and J ends lost 4 bases and 1 base, in that order; junction bases with no gene match: 11. Per germline, CDR1 SGHNT and CDR2 YYREEE (reference sequence).

This clonotype was counted ten times or more. The rearrangement joins TRBV7-8 to TRBJ1-1; D is ambiguous. Germline V gives CDR1 SGHVS, CDR2 FQNEAQ. V was pared by 8 bases and J by 0 bases, with 13 bases between. The CDR3 is made up of 14 amino acids. CDR3 in DNA: TGTGCCAGCTCACTAGGACGGATGAACACTGAAGCTTTCTTT. This translates into CASSLGRMNTEAFF.

The V gene is TRBV12-3 or TRBV12-4, the J gene TRBJ2-5; 7 bases agree with TRBD1. V lost 3 bases and J lost 5; bases outside the gene matches: 9. CDR3 size: 15 residues. The CDR3 DNA sequence: TGTGCCAGCAGTTTCCCAGGGGGTGGGTGGGAGACCCAGTACTTC. The encoded protein is CASSFPGGGWETQYF.

At least ten counts were recorded for this clonotype. The genes are TRBV7-3 and TRBJ2-5; TRBD1 matches 9 bases. This CDR3 has 14 amino acids. Germline-derived CDR1 and CDR2 are SGHTA and FQGTGA. The J segment lost 5 bases and the V segment lost 5 bases, leaving 6 bases of the junction unmatched. The CDR3 coding sequence is TGTGCCAGCAGCCACATGGGGACAGGGGAGACCCAGTACTTC. It encodes CASSHMGTGETQYF.

This clonotype was detected only a few times. V is TRBV10-3 and J is TRBJ1-1, with 10 bases aligning to TRBD1. The germline gives CDR1 ENHRY, CDR2 SYGVKD. Germline trimming cut 6 bases from V and 3 bases from J; bases unmatched to any gene: 4. This CDR3 is built from 14 residues. This CDR3 is CAIRSGTGDTEAFF. In DNA form, the CDR3 reads TGTGCCATCAGATCCGGGACAGGGGACACTGAAGCTTTCTTT.

This clonotype was seen ten or more times. The gene calls are TRBV11-2 and TRBJ1-3, with TRBD1 as a possible D gene (6 bases). Looked up from germline, CDR1 is SGHAT and CDR2 is FQNNGV. This CDR3 is built from 15 residues. V lost 4 bases and J 8 bases, leaving 18 bases between the germline ends. DNA for the CDR3: TGTGCCAGCAGCTCACCCCGGGCAGGGGCTCACACCATATATTTT. Its translation: CASSSPRAGAHTIYF. Combining the CDR3 with reference TRBV11-2 and TRBJ1-3 gives the whole variable domain EAGVAQSPRYKIIEKRQSVAFWCNPISGHATLYWYQQILGQGPKLLIQFQNNGVVDDSQLPKDRFSAERLKGVDSTLKIQPAKLEDSAVYLCASSSPRAGAHTIYFGEGSWLTVV.

The V call is TRBV19, the J call TRBJ1-2; D perhaps matches TRBD1 (5 bases). V was clipped by 2 bases and J by 0 bases, with 13 bases between them. There are 16 residues in the CDR3. The germline V gene has CDR1 LNHDA and CDR2 SQIVND (reference sequence). The CDR3 DNA reads TGTGCCAGTAGTATAATTGGAACAGGAGCTAACTATGGCTACACCTTC. It is translated as CASSIIGTGANYGYTF.

The J gene is TRBJ1-2, the V gene TRBV6-1; 9 nucleotides line up with TRBD1. The V gene's germline CDR1 is MNHNS and CDR2 SASEGT. V lost 8 bases to trimming and J lost 3 bases; unmatched junction nucleotides: 4. The CDR3 runs to 13 residues. CDR3 nucleotides: TGTGCCAGCGGACGGGACAGGGACTATGGCTACACCTTC. Translated: CASGRDRDYGYTF.

This rearrangement joins TRBV14 to TRBJ2-1; weak D call: TRBD2 (5 bases). The V gene's germline CDR1 is SGHDN and CDR2 FVKESK. The CDR3 covers 14 residues. Trimming stripped 0 bases from V and 9 bases from J, with 12 bases between. CDR3 nucleotide sequence: TGTGCCAGCAGCCAAGATTACCGTGCGGGTGAGCAGTTCTTC. Protein: CASSQDYRAGEQFF.

This clonotype was recorded many times. This rearrangement joins TRBV4-1 to TRBJ2-3; the D is unclear. The CDR3 spans 15 residues. Germline values: CDR1 MGHRA, CDR2 YSYEKL. Trimming removed 1 base from V and 6 bases from J, with 14 bases in between. The CDR3: CASSQGRLNHDTQYF. The CDR3 DNA sequence: TGCGCCAGCAGCCAAGGTCGGCTTAACCACGATACGCAGTATTTT.

The DNA for the CDR3 is TGTGCCAGCAGCTTTGGGCAGGGTGGATCACCCCTCCACTTT. Residues: CASSFGQGGSPLHF. The chain couples TRBV7-2 to TRBJ1-6, with a tentative D call TRBD1 (5 bases). Per the germline V gene, CDR1 is SGHTA and CDR2 is FQGNSA. V gave up 3 bases and J gave up 10 bases, with 13 bases separating them. The CDR3 spans 14 residues.

This clonotype was seen at least ten times. This rearrangement joins TRBV20-1 to TRBJ1-2; D not certain. The CDR3 has 14 amino acids. Germline V gene lookup returns CDR1 DFQATT and CDR2 SNEGSKA (reference sequence). The ends were cut back, 3 bases at V and 0 bases at J, with 11 bases in the middle. The CDR3 sequence is CSASSQESNYGYTF. The CDR3 DNA sequence: TGCAGTGCTAGCAGCCAGGAGTCTAACTATGGCTACACCTTC.

The table lists this clonotype with a few counts. The chain couples TRBV20-1 to TRBJ2-1; TRBD1 matches 7 bases. Per germline, CDR1 DFQATT and CDR2 SNEGSKA (reference sequence). With 6 bases clipped from V and 0 bases from J, the junction kept 5 bases outside the gene matches. The CDR3 has 14 residues. This CDR3 reads CSAGQWGSYNEQFF. CDR3 in DNA: TGCAGTGCGGGACAGTGGGGCTCCTACAATGAGCAGTTCTTC.

J is TRBJ2-3 and V is TRBV5-1; 8 bases fit TRBD1. This CDR3 spans 18 amino acids. Unmatched junction bases numbered 16, after V lost 1 base and J lost 6 bases. Germline loops: CDR1 SGHRS, CDR2 YFSETQ. The chain's CDR3 is CASSLWSRVGRGPDTQYF. DNA for the CDR3: TGCGCCAGCAGCTTGTGGAGCCGGGTCGGCAGGGGGCCGGATACGCAGTATTTT.

The chain uses TRBV5-4 and TRBJ2-5; D possibly corresponds to TRBD1 (7 bases). Germline assignment: CDR1 SGHNT and CDR2 YYREEE (reference sequence). Trimming took 1 base from V and 1 from J, leaving 20 bases between them. The CDR3 is 18 amino acids. The DNA of the CDR3 is TGTGCCAGCAGCTTGAGTCCCAGGGGGGCCACCCTCCAAGAGACCCAGTACTTC. Its translation: CASSLSPRGATLQETQYF. Based on the CDR3 plus reference TRBV5-4 and TRBJ2-5, the full variable domain is ETGVTQSPTHLIKTRGQQVTLRCSSQSGHNTVSWYQQALGQGPQFIFQYYREEENGRGNFPPRFSGLQFPNYSSELNVNALELDDSALYLCASSLSPRGATLQETQYFGPGTRLLVL.

Only a few counts were recorded for this clonotype. The CDR3 spells CASSFPTGEAGGPLGSYNEQFF. The CDR3 nucleotides read TGTGCCAGCAGTTTTCCAACGGGTGAGGCGGGGGGCCCTTTAGGATCCTACAATGAGCAGTTCTTC. This chain uses TRBV27 with TRBJ2-1, with 8 bases identical to TRBD2. Unmatched junction bases numbered 23, after V lost 3 bases and J lost 1 base. This CDR3 contains 22 residues. Germline CDR1 reads MNHEY; CDR2 reads SMNVEV (reference sequence).

The chain is built from TRBV20-1 and TRBJ1-4, with a tentative D call TRBD1 (6 bases). Germline-derived CDR1 and CDR2 are DFQATT and SNEGSKA (reference sequence). The CDR3 covers 14 residues. V lost 0 bases and J 8 bases, leaving 13 bases between the germline ends. The CDR3 is CSARDPGGAEKLFF. Written as DNA, the CDR3 is TGCAGTGCTAGAGATCCTGGGGGCGCGGAAAAACTGTTTTTT.

This clonotype was detected ten times or more. The chain combines TRBV12-5 with TRBJ1-5; D is possibly TRBD1 (5 bases). V shed 6 bases and J shed 4 bases, with 16 bases lying between them. The CDR3 has 15 amino acids. The V gene's germline CDR1 is LGHNT and CDR2 FRNRAP. The CDR3 spells CASGRAPEGNQPQHF. Here the CDR3 DNA reads TGTGCTAGTGGCCGGGCCCCCGAGGGGAATCAGCCCCAGCATTTT.

This chain links TRBV30 with TRBJ1-2, with D possibly TRBD1 on 6 matching bases. The CDR3 sequence is 13 residues long. CDR1 GTSNPN and CDR2 SVGIG come from the germline V gene (reference sequence). Deletions cut 5 bases from V and 5 bases from J, with 15 bases between. CDR3: CAWYTGRGYGYTF. The CDR3 DNA sequence: TGTGCCTGGTATACGGGCAGGGGATATGGCTACACCTTC.

The chain recombines TRBV7-3 with TRBJ2-3; 7 positions agree with TRBD2. J was trimmed by 2 bases and V by 2 bases; bases with no gene match: 4. The CDR3 extends over 15 amino acids. The germline gives CDR1 SGHTA, CDR2 FQGTGA. The CDR3 region has the DNA TGTGCCAGCAGCTTATCAGCGGGGACCACAGATACGCAGTATTTT. As protein: CASSLSAGTTDTQYF.

This clonotype was seen more than once but under ten times. The chain employs TRBV9 and TRBJ2-2, with 7 nucleotides matching TRBD2. In germline, CDR1 is SGDLS, CDR2 YYNGEE. The V and J ends lost 0 bases and 5 bases, in that order; junction bases with no gene match: 10. There are 17 residues in the CDR3. CDR3 sequence reads: CASSVGPLAGETGELFF. CDR3 sequence (DNA): TGTGCCAGCAGCGTAGGCCCTCTCGCGGGAGAGACCGGGGAGCTGTTTTTT.

About this clonotype: The junction does not match germline at one end; this may be a read error. The chain uses TRBV20-1 and TRBJ2-3; TRBD2 matches 7 bases. Germline CDR1 and CDR2: DFQATT and SNEGSKA (reference sequence). The CDR3 sequence is 12 residues long. The CDR3 nucleotides read TGCAGGGCTAGCGGAAGCACAGATACGCAGTATTTT. It encodes CRASGSTDTQYF.

J is TRBJ2-5 and V is TRBV20-1; no firm D call. CDR1 is DFQATT and CDR2 is SNEGSKA in the germline V gene (reference sequence). The V and J ends lost 1 base and 0 bases respectively, with 6 bases between them. The CDR3 is 13 residues long. The CDR3 nucleotides are TGCAGTGCTAGAGCGAACTACCAAGAGACCCAGTACTTC. This sequence encodes CSARANYQETQYF.

V and J are TRBV6-1 and TRBJ2-5; D is possibly TRBD1 (5 bases). The V end lost 2 bases, the J end lost 1 base, and 8 bases lay between the germline ends. CDR1 is MNHNS and CDR2 is SASEGT in the germline V gene. The CDR3 covers 14 residues. CDR3 bases: TGTGCCAGCAGTGAATCCAGGGCCCAAGAGACCCAGTACTTC. It yields the protein CASSESRAQETQYF.

This clonotype was seen many times. The chain employs TRBV7-8 and TRBJ1-2; TRBD1 might be the D (5 bases). Trimming took off 2 bases at V and 7 bases at J, with 14 bases between the two ends. The CDR3 sequence is 14 residues long. Per the germline V gene, CDR1 is SGHVS and CDR2 is FQNEAQ. CDR3 region: CASSLWIRGGGYTF. The CDR3 coding sequence is TGTGCCAGCAGCTTATGGATTAGGGGAGGTGGCTACACCTTC.

This chain joins TRBV9 and TRBJ2-5; D is unclear. The CDR3 covers 14 residues. Trimming stripped 3 bases from V and 4 bases from J, with 13 bases between. In germline, CDR1 is SGDLS, CDR2 YYNGEE. The CDR3 DNA follows: TGTGCCAGCAGCGGAGTATTCACGGGAGAGACCCAGTACTTC. This sequence encodes CASSGVFTGETQYF.

This clonotype has a count of ten or more. V gene TRBV12-3 or TRBV12-4 combines with J gene TRBJ1-6; D call uncertain. The CDR3 extends over 14 amino acids. Trimming took off 7 bases at V and 10 bases at J, with 17 bases between the two ends. CDR3 DNA: TGTGCCAGCACTTTGCGGAGGGTTGGGTCACCCCTCCACTTT. As protein: CASTLRRVGSPLHF.

In DNA form, the CDR3 reads TGTGCCAGCAGGGCCTGGGGCAATCAGCCCCAGCATTTT. As protein: CASRAWGNQPQHF. The rearrangement joins TRBV5-5 to TRBJ1-5; D is undetermined. This CDR3 has 13 residues. Trimming left V 5 bases short and J 2 bases short, with 8 bases between. Germline V gene lookup returns CDR1 SGHKS and CDR2 YYEKEE (reference sequence).

The CDR3 coding sequence is TGTGCCAGCATCAAAGTTCAGGGGGAACGCTCTGGGGCCAACGTCCTGACTTTC. This translates into CASIKVQGERSGANVLTF. The V call is TRBV7-2, the J call TRBJ2-6, with 7 bases lining up with TRBD1. Germline V gene sequence: CDR1 SGHTA, CDR2 FQGNSA. This CDR3 is 18 amino acids long. V lost 7 bases and J lost 0; bases outside the gene matches: 12.